What follows are 19 T cell receptor beta chains derived from one specimen sequenced in a study of human versus mouse CDR3 diversity and MHC coevolution. Sequencing used immunoSEQ multiplex PCR; TCRdb keeps in-frame clones, though not all of them. The repertoire holds some 80,000 clones, with around 92% as singletons. The sequencing sample was made of naive CD4+ T cells from blood. The subset is: CD45RO-negative CD62L-positive naive CD4 T cells. These receptors all stem from a person between 25 and 75 years old in good health.

The V and J genes are TRBV6-5 and TRBJ2-7; TRBD1 aligns across 9 bases. The germline V gene has CDR1 MNHEY and CDR2 SVGAGI. The CDR3 is 13 residues long. V dropped 7 bases and J dropped 3; count of bases not matched to a gene: 4. The CDR3 sequence is CASIPGQGYEQYF. CDR3 bases: TGTGCCAGCATTCCGGGACAGGGCTACGAGCAGTACTTC.

The genes are TRBV11-2 and TRBJ2-1, with D possibly being TRBD1 (5 bases). The germline gives CDR1 SGHAT, CDR2 FQNNGV. CDR3 length equals 15 residues. V gave up 5 bases and J gave up 1 base, with 12 bases separating them. In DNA form, the CDR3 reads TGTGCCAGCAGCCCAAGGGGCAGGTCCTACAATGAGCAGTTCTTC. Translated, it gives CASSPRGRSYNEQFF.

This chain links TRBV27 with TRBJ2-1; a weak D match, TRBD2 (5 bases). Trimming removed 6 bases at V and 15 bases at J, with 18 bases between. Germline assignment: CDR1 MNHEY and CDR2 SMNVEV (reference sequence). This CDR3 has 12 amino acids. The CDR3: CASRTLAGLSFF. The CDR3 region has the DNA TGTGCCAGCAGGACGCTAGCCGGGCTATCGTTCTTC.

In DNA form, the CDR3 reads TGTGCCAGTAGCCCGCAGGGGGGTTTTGGGAGCTATGGCTACACCTTC. This codes for CASSPQGGFGSYGYTF. The chain uses TRBV19 and TRBJ1-2; 7 bases are a match to TRBD1. The CDR3 extends over 16 amino acids. Germline CDR1 LNHDA, CDR2 SQIVND (reference sequence). The J segment lost 4 bases and the V segment lost 6 bases, leaving 14 bases of the junction unmatched.

V is TRBV4-2 and J is TRBJ1-2; D is unclear. The V gene's germline CDR1 is LGHNA and CDR2 YNFKEQ. The CDR3 extends over 15 amino acids. The ends were cut back, 0 bases at V and 4 bases at J, with 12 bases in the middle. CDR3 DNA: TGTGCCAGCAGCCAAGATCGCTCGGTTGTCTATGGCTACACCTTC. Protein: CASSQDRSVVYGYTF.

V usage is TRBV19 and J usage is TRBJ2-2, with TRBD1 identical over 9 bases. Per the germline V gene, CDR1 is LNHDA and CDR2 is SQIVND (reference sequence). Trimming at V came to 4 bases and at J to 7 bases, leaving 7 bases not matched to a gene. This CDR3 comprises 15 residues. This CDR3 is CASSTGTGRIGELFF. The CDR3 DNA follows: TGTGCCAGTAGTACGGGGACAGGGAGGATCGGGGAGCTGTTTTTT.

Remarks on this clone: This specimen includes other DNA sequences encoding the same CDR3. V is TRBV30 and J is TRBJ2-5; D unresolved. V lost 0 bases, J lost 5 bases, and 4 bases lay in between. In germline, CDR1 is GTSNPN, CDR2 SVGIG (reference sequence). The CDR3 has 11 amino acids. In nucleotides, the CDR3 is TGTGCCTGGAGTGTACGGGAGACCCAGTACTTC. Its translation: CAWSVRETQYF. Combining the CDR3 with reference TRBV30 and TRBJ2-5 gives the whole variable domain SQTIHQWPATLVQPVGSPLSLECTVEGTSNPNLYWYRQAAGRGLQLLFYSVGIGQISSEVPQNLSASRPQDRQFILSSKKLLLSDSGFYLCAWSVRETQYFGPGTRLLVL.

The rearrangement uses TRBV19 and TRBJ2-1, with 8 bases lining up with TRBD2. The germline V gene has CDR1 LNHDA and CDR2 SQIVND (reference sequence). The CDR3 loop spans 16 amino acids. After removal of 3 bases from V and 2 bases from J, the junction contained 6 bases not matched to a gene. The CDR3 bases are TGTGCCAGTAGTATTACCGGGACTAGACCCTACAATGAGCAGTTCTTC. It translates to CASSITGTRPYNEQFF.

CDR3 sequence: CASSRGLAGNRGDTQYF. CDR3 bases: TGTGCCAGCAGCCGGGGACTAGCGGGCAACCGGGGAGATACGCAGTATTTT. V is TRBV7-3 and J is TRBJ2-3; 12 bases line up with TRBD2. Germline values: CDR1 SGHTA, CDR2 FQGTGA. Trimming cost V 5 bases and J 5 bases; bases outside gene matches: 11. The CDR3 totals 17 residues.

V usage is TRBV9 and J usage is TRBJ1-2, with D possibly TRBD1 on 6 matching bases. The CDR3 sequence is 14 residues long. Germline V gives CDR1 SGDLS, CDR2 YYNGEE. V dropped 0 bases and J dropped 2 bases, with 8 bases sitting between them. CDR3 nucleotides: TGTGCCAGCAGCGTAGGCGGACAGAACTATGGCTACACCTTC. As protein: CASSVGGQNYGYTF.

J is TRBJ2-7 and V is TRBV10-3, with no clear D. There are 11 residues in the CDR3. In germline, CDR1 is ENHRY, CDR2 SYGVKD. Trimming stripped 3 bases from V and 2 bases from J, with 2 bases between. The CDR3 region has the DNA TGTGCCATCAGTGATACCTACGAGCAGTACTTC. This sequence encodes CAISDTYEQYF.

This CDR3 is CASSLGTSGVYEQYF. The DNA of the CDR3 is TGTGCCAGCAGCCTAGGGACTAGCGGGGTCTACGAGCAGTACTTC. The chain couples TRBV7-8 to TRBJ2-7, with 13 bases lining up with TRBD2. Germline lookup yields CDR1 SGHVS and CDR2 FQNEAQ. The CDR3 sequence is 15 residues long. The trim removed 5 bases at V and 3 bases at J, leaving 4 bases unmatched.

The chain combines TRBV11-2 with TRBJ2-5; 9 bases agree with TRBD1. TRBJ2-7 matches the DNA end more closely, so the J call is doubtful. The CDR3 has 14 residues. The V gene's germline CDR1 is SGHAT and CDR2 FQNNGV. The CDR3 DNA sequence: TGTGCCAGCAGCACGCGACAGGGGGACTACGAGCAGTACTTC. Translation: CASSTRQGDYEQYF.

The V gene is TRBV5-1, the J gene TRBJ2-1; TRBD1 agrees at 9 bases. Trimming removed 4 bases from V and 6 bases from J; junction bases left unmatched: 8. The CDR3 is 15 residues long. The germline CDR1 and CDR2 sequences are SGHRS and YFSETQ. As DNA, the CDR3 is TGCGCCAGCAGCCCCCGGGACAGGGTGAGCAATGAGCAGTTCTTC. Amino acid sequence: CASSPRDRVSNEQFF. The whole variable domain, filled in from reference TRBV5-1 and TRBJ2-1, reads KAGVTQTPRYLIKTRGQQVTLSCSPISGHRSVSWYQQTPGQGLQFLFEYFSETQRNKGNFPGRFSGRQFSNSRSEMNVSTLELGDSALYLCASSPRDRVSNEQFFGPGTRLTVL.

The chain couples TRBV29-1 to TRBJ2-2, with D possibly being TRBD1 (5 bases). The CDR3 runs 14 residues. The germline gives CDR1 SQVTM, CDR2 ANQGSEA. Trimming took off 6 bases at V and 1 base at J, with 12 bases between the two ends. The CDR3 here is CSVGGRGNTGELFF. CDR3 sequence (DNA): TGCAGCGTGGGCGGAAGGGGGAACACCGGGGAGCTGTTTTTT.

This clone came up a few times. This chain joins TRBV28 and TRBJ1-5, with D uncertain. The CDR3 runs to 18 residues. CDR1 and CDR2 from the germline V gene are MDHEN and SYDVKM. The V end was cut by 6 bases, the J end by 2 bases, with 23 bases between. CDR3 in DNA: TGTGCCAGCAGAAAACGTAGACGGGGAGATGCGGGCAATCAGCCCCAGCATTTT. It codes for CASRKRRRGDAGNQPQHF.

The rearrangement uses TRBV11-2 and TRBJ2-7; D uncertain. The V and J ends lost 3 bases and 3 bases respectively, with 9 bases between them. Germline-derived CDR1 and CDR2 are SGHAT and FQNNGV. There are 13 residues in the CDR3. CDR3 protein: CASSFGENYEQYF. CDR3 in DNA: TGTGCCAGCAGCTTTGGAGAAAACTACGAGCAGTACTTC.

The gene calls are TRBV2 and TRBJ2-7; 8 bases agree with TRBD2. Germline-derived CDR1 and CDR2 are SNHLY and FYNNEI. This CDR3 has 15 residues. V was pared by 4 bases and J by 7 bases, with 12 bases of the junction left unmatched. The CDR3 protein is CASSAGSGGPEEQYF. The CDR3 bases are TGTGCCAGCAGTGCCGGCTCGGGAGGGCCGGAGGAGCAGTACTTC.

The chain has TRBV19 and TRBJ1-2, with D hard to call. Trimming took off 3 bases at V and 4 bases at J, with 12 bases between the two ends. From germline, CDR1 is LNHDA and CDR2 SQIVND (reference sequence). This CDR3 has 14 amino acids. The CDR3 bases are TGTGCCAGTAGTATGAGAGAGAGTGGCTATGGCTACACCTTC. Translation gives CASSMRESGYGYTF.